The TCR beta chain described here comes from a study of shared clonotypes between healthy human individuals. Study overall: Those who served as donors were two women and a few men between the ages of 18 and 49.

The CDR3 spans 17 residues. Losses at the gene ends were 3 bases for V and 0 bases for J; bases not matched to a gene: 6. Germline V lookup: CDR1 MDHEN, CDR2 SYDVKM. The healthy adult donors were HIV-negative and reported no recent acute infections or vaccinations. The quantity of DNA used in unsorted PBMC replicate PCRs was 250 to 350 ng, corresponding to 30,000 or so T cell genomes. The assay was immunoSEQ multiplex PCR, and TCRdb's table has in-frame clones only and misses some. The sample consists of hundreds of thousands of clones, roughly four fifths of them appearing once. General observations from the study: Since donors were few, the genetic and exposure-history diversity represented was limited.

With respect to this clone: Its antigen is not identified.

The clonotype originates from a woman between 40 and 50 years old in good health. Some clones in this sample may be carry-over from other donors' samples. The sequenced sample was PBMCs. The chain recombines TRBV28 with TRBJ2-4; TRBD2 matches 9 bases. The CDR3 DNA is TGTGCCAGCAGTTTGGGAACTAGCGGGCAAGCCAAAAACATTCAGTACTTC. It translates to CASSLGTSGQAKNIQYF. The variable domain in full, completed from reference TRBV28 and TRBJ2-4, reads DVKVTQSSRYLVKRTGEKVFLECVQDMDHENMFWYRQDPGLGLRLIYFSYDVKMKEKGDIPEGYSVSREKKERFSLILESASTNQTSMYLCASSLGTSGQAKNIQYFGAGTRLSVL.